Reported below is one TCR beta chain. J gave up 6 bases and V 8 bases, and 16 bases lay outside the gene matches. The CDR3 length is 15 residues. Germline CDR1 and CDR2: MNHEY and SVGEGT. Together with a sample-barcoded 5' primer, a J-beta primer mix was included in a second PCR lasting 7 to 11 cycles. Each CDR3 protein is one row after TCRdb ran MiXCR on the 5' RACE reads. The repertoire consists of over 1,500,000 distinct CDR3 sequences, with 49% occurring once and the leading ten covering over 2%. This sample stems from a study of blood T cells in healthy people across ages. Sequenced material: blood. The gene calls are TRBV6-2 or TRBV6-3 and TRBJ2-7, with TRBD2 matching over 7 bases. The receptor was derived from a woman aged 40 to 50 in good health. For the CDR3, the DNA is TGTGCCAGCCATCATGGGGGAACGGGAGGATCCGAGCAGTACTTC. The encoded protein is CASHHGGTGGSEQYF.